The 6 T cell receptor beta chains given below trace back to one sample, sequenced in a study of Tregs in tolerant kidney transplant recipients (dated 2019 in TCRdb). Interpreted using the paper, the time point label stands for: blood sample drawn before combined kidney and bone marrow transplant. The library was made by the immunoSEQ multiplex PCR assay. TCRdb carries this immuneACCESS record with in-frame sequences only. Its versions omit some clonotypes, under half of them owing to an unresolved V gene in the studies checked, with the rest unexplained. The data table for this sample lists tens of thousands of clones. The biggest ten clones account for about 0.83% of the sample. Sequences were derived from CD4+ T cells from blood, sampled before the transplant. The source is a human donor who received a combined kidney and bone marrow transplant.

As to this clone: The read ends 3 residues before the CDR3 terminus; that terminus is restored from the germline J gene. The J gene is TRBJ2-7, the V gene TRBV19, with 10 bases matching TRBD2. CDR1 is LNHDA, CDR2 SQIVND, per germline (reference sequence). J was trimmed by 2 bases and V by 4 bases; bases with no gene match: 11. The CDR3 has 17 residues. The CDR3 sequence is CASSRASGGYTPYEQYF. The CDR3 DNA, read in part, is TGTGCCAGTAGTAGGGCTAGCGGGGGTTACACACCCTACGAG.

This chain's CDR3 is CASSEAPSGAYNEQFF. The sequenced part of the CDR3 DNA is TGTGCCAGCAGTGAAGCGCCCTCAGGGGCCTACAATGAG. This chain uses TRBV6-1 with TRBJ2-1, with D perhaps TRBD1 (6 bases). Sequencing ends 3 residues short of the CDR3 end; the germline J gene provides the rest. Trimming removed 0 bases at V and 2 bases at J, with 11 bases between. The CDR3 consists of 16 residues. Germline lookup yields CDR1 MNHNS and CDR2 SASEGT.

Here the CDR3 reads CASSVTGVGNTIYF. CDR3 DNA (partial): TGTGCCAGCAGTGTGACAGGGGTGGGAAACACC. The rearrangement uses TRBV6-1 and TRBJ1-3; 8 bases are a match to TRBD1. The sequence runs out 3 residues before the end of the CDR3; the remainder is reconstructed from the germline J gene. The CDR3 runs 14 residues. Trimming at V came to 4 bases and at J to 4 bases, leaving 3 bases not matched to a gene. Germline CDR1 MNHNS, CDR2 SASEGT.

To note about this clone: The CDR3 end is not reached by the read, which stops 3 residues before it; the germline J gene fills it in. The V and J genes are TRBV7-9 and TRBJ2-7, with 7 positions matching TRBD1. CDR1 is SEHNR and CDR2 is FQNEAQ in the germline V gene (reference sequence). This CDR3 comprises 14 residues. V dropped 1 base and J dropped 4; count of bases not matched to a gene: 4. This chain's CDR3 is CASSLERQGYEQYF. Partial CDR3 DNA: TGTGCCAGCAGCTTAGAGCGACAGGGTTACGAG.

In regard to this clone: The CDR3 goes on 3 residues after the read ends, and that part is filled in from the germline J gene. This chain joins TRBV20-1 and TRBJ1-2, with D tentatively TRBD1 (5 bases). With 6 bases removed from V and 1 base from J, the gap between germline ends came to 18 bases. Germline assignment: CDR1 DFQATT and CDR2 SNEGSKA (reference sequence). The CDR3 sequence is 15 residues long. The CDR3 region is CSAQGPRVVNYGYTF. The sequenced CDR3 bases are TGCAGTGCCCAGGGTCCCAGGGTGGTTAACTATGGC.

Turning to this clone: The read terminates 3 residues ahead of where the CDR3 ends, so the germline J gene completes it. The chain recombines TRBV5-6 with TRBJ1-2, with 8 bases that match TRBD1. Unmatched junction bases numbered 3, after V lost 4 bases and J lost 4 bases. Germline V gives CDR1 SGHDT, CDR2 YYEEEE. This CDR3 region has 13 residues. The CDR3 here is CASSTTGGYGYTF. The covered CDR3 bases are TGTGCCAGCAGCACTACAGGGGGCTATGGC.